This T cell receptor (beta chain) was recovered during a study of spatial heterogeneity in lung cancer. This CDR3 is 14 amino acids long. V lost 5 bases to trimming and J lost 5 bases, with 15 bases between them. Germline assignment: CDR1 MDHEN and CDR2 SYDVKM. Via MiXCR, TCRdb re-called the 5' RACE reads, giving one row per CDR3 protein. The top ten clones hold roughly 22% of a sample with about 28,000 distinct CDR3 sequences, more than 5.5% of them seen once. Notes on the study in general: In tumors, expanded intratumoral alpha and beta TCR counts tracked mutation counts.

This clonotype was observed a handful of times. As yet, its antigen is unknown. Time point indicated: sample taken at primary tumor resection. This receptor was identified in a male donor with early-stage non-small cell lung cancer. Here the sequenced sample was lung tumor tissue, taken at surgery. The J gene is TRBJ1-1, the V gene TRBV28; maybe TRBD1 (5 bases). CDR3 coding DNA: TGTGCCAGCAGTCCCACAGGACATCGGACTGAAGCTTTCTTT. This translates into CASSPTGHRTEAFF.